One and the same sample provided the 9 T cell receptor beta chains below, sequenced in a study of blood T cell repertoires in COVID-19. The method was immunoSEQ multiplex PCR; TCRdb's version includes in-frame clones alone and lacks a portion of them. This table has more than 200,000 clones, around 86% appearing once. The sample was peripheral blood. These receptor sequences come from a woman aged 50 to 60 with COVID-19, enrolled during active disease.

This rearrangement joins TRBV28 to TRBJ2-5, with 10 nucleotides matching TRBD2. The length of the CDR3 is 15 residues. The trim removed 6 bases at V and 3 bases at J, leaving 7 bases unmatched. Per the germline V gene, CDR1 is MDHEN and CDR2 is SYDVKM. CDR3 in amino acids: CASSPQLAGEETQYF. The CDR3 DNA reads TGTGCCAGCAGCCCCCAGCTAGCGGGGGAAGAGACCCAGTACTTC.

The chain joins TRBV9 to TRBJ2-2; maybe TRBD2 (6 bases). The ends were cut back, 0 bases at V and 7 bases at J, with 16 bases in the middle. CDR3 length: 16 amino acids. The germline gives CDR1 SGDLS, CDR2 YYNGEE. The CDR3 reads CASSVDLRGLNGELFF. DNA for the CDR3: TGTGCCAGCAGCGTAGACTTACGGGGGTTGAACGGGGAGCTGTTTTTT.

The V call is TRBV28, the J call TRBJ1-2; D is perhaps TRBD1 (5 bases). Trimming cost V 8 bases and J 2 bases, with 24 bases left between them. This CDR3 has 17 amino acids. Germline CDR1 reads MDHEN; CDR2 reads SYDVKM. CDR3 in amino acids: CASLTSRRGAGNYGYTF. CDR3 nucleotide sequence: TGTGCCAGCTTAACCTCAAGGAGGGGCGCAGGAAACTATGGCTACACCTTC.

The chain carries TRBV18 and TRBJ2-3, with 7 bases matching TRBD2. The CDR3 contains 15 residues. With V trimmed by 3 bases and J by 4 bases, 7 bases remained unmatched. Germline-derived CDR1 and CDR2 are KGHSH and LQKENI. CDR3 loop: CASSPLAGDPDTQYF. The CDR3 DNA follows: TGTGCCAGCTCACCGCTGGCGGGGGATCCAGATACGCAGTATTTT.

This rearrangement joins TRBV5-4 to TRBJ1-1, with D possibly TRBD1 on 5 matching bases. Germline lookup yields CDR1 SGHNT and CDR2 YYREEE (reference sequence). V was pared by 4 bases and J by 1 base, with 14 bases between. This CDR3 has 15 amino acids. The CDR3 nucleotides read TGTGCCAGCAGCCTTCGCGATAGGGGGAACACTGAAGCTTTCTTT. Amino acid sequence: CASSLRDRGNTEAFF.

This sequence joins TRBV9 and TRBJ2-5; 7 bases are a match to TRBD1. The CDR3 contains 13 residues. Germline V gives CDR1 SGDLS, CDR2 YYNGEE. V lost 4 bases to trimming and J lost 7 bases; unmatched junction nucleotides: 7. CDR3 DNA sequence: TGTGCCAGCAGCCCCCGGACAGGTCCGACCCAGTACTTC. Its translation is CASSPRTGPTQYF.

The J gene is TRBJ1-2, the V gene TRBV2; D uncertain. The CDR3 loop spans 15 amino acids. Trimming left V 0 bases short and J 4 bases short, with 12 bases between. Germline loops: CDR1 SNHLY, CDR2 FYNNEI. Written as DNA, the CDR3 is TGTGCCAGCAGTGAAGCCAGGCCTGCTCTCTATGGCTACACCTTC. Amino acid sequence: CASSEARPALYGYTF.

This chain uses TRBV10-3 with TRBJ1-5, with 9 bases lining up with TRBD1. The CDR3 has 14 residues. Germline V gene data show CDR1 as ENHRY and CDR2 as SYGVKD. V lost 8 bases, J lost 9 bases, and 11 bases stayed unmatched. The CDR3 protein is CAISQAQGATPQHF. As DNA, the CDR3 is TGTGCCATCTCTCAGGCACAGGGGGCGACGCCCCAGCATTTT.

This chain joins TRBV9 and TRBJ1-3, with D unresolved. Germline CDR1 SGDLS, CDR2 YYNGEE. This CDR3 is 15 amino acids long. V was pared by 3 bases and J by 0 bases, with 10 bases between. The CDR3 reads CASSAGGSSGNTIYF. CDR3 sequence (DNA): TGTGCCAGCAGCGCTGGAGGGTCCTCTGGAAACACCATATATTTT.